This T cell receptor (beta chain) emerged from a study of CXCR3-negative and CXCR3-positive naive CD8 T cells. General study findings and limits: The TRB CDR3s that CXCR3-positive naive cells carried were more hydrophobic than those of CXCR3-negative naive cells. The study found comparably high diversity in both naive subsets and much lower diversity in memory CD8+ cells.

To note about this clonotype: The antigen is undetermined.

The method, 5' RACE with UMI labels, was used to prepare the TRB cDNA libraries. Following a re-call of the 5' RACE reads, TCRdb has one entry per CDR3 protein and lacks DNA. Its table lists tens of thousands of distinct CDR3 sequences. The CDR3 covers 14 residues. The TCR was taken from a human donor in good health. Some clones in this sample may be carry-over from other donors' samples. What was sequenced was naive CXCR3+ CD8+ T cells from blood. This sample's subset: CD45RO-CCR7+CD27+CD95- naive CD8+ T cells expressing CXCR3 (TNR3+). The chain is built from TRBV12-3 or TRBV12-4 and TRBJ2-7; the D call of TRBD1 rests on TCRdb alone, since no DNA is present to check it. The CDR3 spells CASTSGDPIYEQYF.